This T cell receptor (beta chain) was identified in a study of cytomegalovirus exposure and HLA in healthy donors. Study findings and constraints: First-cohort TCR clusters were later found to tend to co-occur in the 120 or so validation repertoires.

The CDR3 loop spans 12 amino acids. Trimming removed 8 bases from V and 3 bases from J, with 8 bases in between. Looked up from germline, CDR1 is SNHLY and CDR2 is FYNNEI. Points on this clone: The antigen remains unidentified.

The donors were members of the roughly 130-subject validation cohort (separate from the roughly 660-subject first cohort). This table comes from immunoSEQ multiplex PCR, and its TCRdb copy is limited to in-frame clones, with some not included. This table has 150,000 to 200,000 clones, about 84% appearing once. The source of this sequence is a woman between 18 and 29 years old in good health and CMV-seronegative. The chain couples TRBV2 to TRBJ2-1, with D maybe TRBD2 (6 bases). The specimen sequenced was PBMCs. CDR3 protein: CASGGVYNEQFF. Here the CDR3 DNA reads TGTGCCAGCGGAGGGGTCTACAATGAGCAGTTCTTC. Supplemented by reference TRBV2 and TRBJ2-1, the full variable domain reads EPEVTQTPSHQVTQMGQEVILRCVPISNHLYFYWYRQILGQKVEFLVSFYNNEISEKSEIFDDQFSVERPDGSNFTLKIRSTKLEDSAMYFCASGGVYNEQFFGPGTRLTVL.